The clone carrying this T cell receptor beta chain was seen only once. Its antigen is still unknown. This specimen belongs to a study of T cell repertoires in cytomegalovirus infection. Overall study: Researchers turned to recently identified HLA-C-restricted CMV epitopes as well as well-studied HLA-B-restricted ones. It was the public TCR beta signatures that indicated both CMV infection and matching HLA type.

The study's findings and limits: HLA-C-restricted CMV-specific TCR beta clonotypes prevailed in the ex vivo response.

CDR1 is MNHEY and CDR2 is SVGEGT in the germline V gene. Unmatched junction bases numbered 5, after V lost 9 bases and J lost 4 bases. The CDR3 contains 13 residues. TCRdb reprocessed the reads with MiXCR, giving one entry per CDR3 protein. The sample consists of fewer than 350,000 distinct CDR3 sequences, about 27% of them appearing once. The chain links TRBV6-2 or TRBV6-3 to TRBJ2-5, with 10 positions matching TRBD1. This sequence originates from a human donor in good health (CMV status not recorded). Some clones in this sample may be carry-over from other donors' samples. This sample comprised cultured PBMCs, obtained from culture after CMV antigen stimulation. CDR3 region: CASMTGGRETQYF. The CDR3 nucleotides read TGTGCCAGTATGACAGGGGGCAGAGAGACCCAGTACTTC.